Listed below are T cell receptor beta chains from one sample, sequenced in a study of blood T cell repertoires in COVID-19. The table came from immunoSEQ multiplex PCR; TCRdb's copy has only in-frame clones and leaves some out. This sample has fewer than 45,000 clones, with about 87% found just once. The sample comprised peripheral blood. The receptors were sampled from a man older than 75 with active COVID-19. Each CDR3 is given with its conserved first and last residue. The D gene is left open where the match is weak. Rows may omit the clone size; those that give it use once, few, many or a size class.

j_call clone_size v_call d_call cdr3_aa cdr3_nt
TRBJ2-3 NA TRBV28 TRBD1 CASSPPGQGKDTQYF TGTGCCAGCAGTCCTCCGGGACAGGGTAAAGATACGCAGTATTTT
TRBJ2-5 NA TRBV3-1/TRBV3-2 NA CASSQGTTIYF TGTGCCAGCAGCCAAGGGACTACGATCTACTTC
TRBJ2-3 once TRBV27 TRBD2 CASRPSGSTDTQYF TGTGCCAGCAGACCTAGCGGGAGCACAGATACGCAGTATTTT
TRBJ1-2 NA TRBV7-2 NA CASSLEGVYISGYTF TGTGCCAGCAGCTTAGAGGGAGTCTACATTAGTGGCTACACCTTC
TRBJ2-1 NA TRBV5-1 TRBD2 CASSPRGASYNEQFF TGCGCCAGCAGCCCGCGGGGGGCTTCCTACAATGAGCAGTTCTTC
TRBJ2-1 NA TRBV7-2 TRBD2 CASSLVGSGNEQFF TGTGCCAGCAGCTTAGTGGGTAGCGGGAATGAGCAGTTCTTC
TRBJ2-1 once TRBV6-2/TRBV6-3 TRBD2 CASSSPGTSGSHEQFF TGTGCCAGCAGTTCCCCCGGGACTAGCGGGAGTCATGAGCAGTTCTTC
TRBJ2-2 NA TRBV7-2 TRBD2 CASSFRGRGDTGELFF TGTGCCAGCAGCTTCCGAGGGCGGGGGGACACCGGGGAGCTGTTTTTT
TRBJ2-2 NA TRBV5-1 NA CASSLKPNRDTGELFF TGCGCCAGCAGCTTAAAACCGAACAGGGACACCGGGGAGCTGTTTTTT
TRBJ2-1 NA TRBV7-8 NA CASSLEGFSSYNEQFF TGTGCCAGCAGCTTGGAGGGCTTCAGCTCCTACAATGAGCAGTTCTTC
TRBJ2-3 NA TRBV5-1 NA CASSPDDTRGGRPTDTQYF TGCGCCAGCAGCCCGGACGACACGAGGGGAGGAAGACCCACAGATACGCAGTATTTT
TRBJ2-7 NA TRBV5-1 NA CASSLAVGLSYEQYF TGCGCCAGCAGCTTGGCTGTTGGGCTCTCCTACGAGCAGTACTTC
TRBJ1-6 NA TRBV10-2 NA CASATRSFNSPLHF TGCGCCAGCGCTACAAGGAGCTTTAATTCACCCCTCCACTTT
TRBJ2-1 once TRBV12-5 TRBD2 CASATGTSGNYNEQFF TGTGCTAGTGCCACCGGGACTAGCGGAAATTACAATGAGCAGTTCTTC
TRBJ2-7 NA TRBV7-2 NA CASSLSLGGDYEQYF TGTGCCAGCAGCTTATCATTGGGCGGGGACTACGAGCAGTACTTC
TRBJ2-7 NA TRBV10-3 TRBD1 CAISQGATSYEQYF TGTGCCATCAGTCAGGGGGCAACCTCCTACGAGCAGTACTTC
TRBJ2-2 NA TRBV9 NA CASSVVQGPGELFF TGTGCCAGCAGCGTAGTTCAGGGTCCCGGGGAGCTGTTTTTT
TRBJ2-7 NA TRBV5-1 NA CASSGQGMGEQYF TGCGCCAGCAGCGGGCAGGGGATGGGTGAGCAGTACTTC
TRBJ2-7 NA TRBV28 TRBD1 CASSSRPGQGAYEQYF TGTGCCAGCAGTTCACGACCGGGACAGGGGGCCTACGAGCAGTACTTC
TRBJ2-7 NA TRBV18 TRBD2 CASSRSGTSGGREQYF TGTGCCAGCTCCCGTTCAGGGACTAGCGGCGGACGGGAGCAGTACTTC
TRBJ2-7 once TRBV29-1 TRBD1 CSVCPDRGYEQYF TGCAGCGTTTGCCCTGACAGGGGCTACGAGCAGTACTTC
TRBJ2-7 few TRBV18 NA CASSPGGGSYEQYF TGTGCCAGCTCACCAGGGGGGGGCAGCTACGAGCAGTACTTC
TRBJ2-5 once TRBV19 NA CASSISGDLETQYF TGTGCCAGTAGTATTTCAGGGGATCTCGAGACCCAGTACTTC
TRBJ2-1 NA TRBV7-7 NA CASSFPGSREQFF TGTGCCAGCAGCTTTCCGGGGAGCAGGGAGCAGTTCTTC
TRBJ1-1 NA TRBV27 NA CASSLSSLSITEAFF TGTGCCAGCAGTTTAAGCTCTCTTTCTATAACTGAAGCTTTCTTT
TRBJ2-5 NA TRBV18 TRBD1 CASQTGGPQETQYF TGTGCCAGCCAAACAGGGGGGCCCCAAGAGACCCAGTACTTC
TRBJ1-2 NA TRBV6-2/TRBV6-3 NA CASSFHLRTSGYTF TGTGCCAGCAGTTTCCACCTCCGGACATCTGGCTACACCTTC
TRBJ1-1 few TRBV6-6 TRBD1 CASSRRPILRQGASTEAFF TGTGCCAGCAGTCGACGCCCCATCCTTCGACAGGGGGCGAGCACTGAAGCTTTCTTT
TRBJ2-3 NA TRBV9 TRBD2 CASSAGLAGATDTQYF TGTGCCAGCAGTGCCGGACTAGCGGGAGCTACAGATACGCAGTATTTT
TRBJ1-5 NA TRBV2 NA CASSEGYRAVSNQPQHF TGTGCCAGCAGTGAAGGGTACAGGGCCGTTAGCAATCAGCCCCAGCATTTT
TRBJ2-7 NA TRBV19 TRBD2 CASSIAGTNEQYF TGTGCCAGTAGTATAGCAGGGACTAACGAGCAGTACTTC
TRBJ2-2 once TRBV5-4 NA CASSGGGGANTGELFF TGTGCCAGCAGCGGAGGGGGGGGCGCGAACACCGGGGAGCTGTTTTTT
TRBJ1-5 NA TRBV30 TRBD1 CAWSIQWDSGNQPQHF TGTGCCTGGTCAATTCAATGGGACAGCGGAAATCAGCCCCAGCATTTT
TRBJ2-3 once TRBV5-1 NA CASSLAGGDTQYF TGCGCCAGCAGCTTGGCCGGGGGAGATACGCAGTATTTT
TRBJ2-3 NA TRBV10-1 TRBD2 CASSGAAPGLDIDTQYF TGCGCCAGCAGTGGAGCGGCCCCGGGACTAGATATAGATACGCAGTATTTT